This T cell receptor (beta chain) emerged from a study of metastatic and nonmetastatic thyroid tumors. All patients were untreated before thyroid surgery. The CDR3 has 14 amino acids. V was trimmed by 4 bases and J by 8 bases, leaving 15 bases between them. From germline, CDR1 is KGHDR and CDR2 SFDVKD. TCRdb re-clonotyped the PCR reads through MiXCR. Here the sample spans 25,000 to 35,000 clones, 3.5% to 5% being singletons. This clone was seen ten or more times. Sample: blood. The receptor's source is a female donor with papillary thyroid cancer or a benign thyroid nodule (not recorded which). Some clones in this sample may be carry-over from other donors' samples. V gene TRBV24-1 combines with J gene TRBJ2-3, with D perhaps matching TRBD1 or TRBD2 (5 bases each). In DNA, the CDR3 is TGTGCCACCAGTGACTCGGGACGGAGAACTACGCAGTATTTT. This translates into CATSDSGRRTTQYF.